The T cell receptor (beta chain) under discussion was sequenced for a study of blood T cell repertoires in COVID-19. Study-wide context: T cells, B-cell-depleted T cells, or PBMCs supplied cDNA or gDNA.

Per the study methods: By means of reference gene primer amplification, nucleated cell counts were estimated. Profiled with immunoSEQ multiplex PCR; TCRdb holds only in-frame clones, not every one. The D gene and trimming were derived from the DNA, and the V and J assignments and clone size from that table. The sample contains more than 300,000 clones, 90% of which appear only once. Between the trimmed V and J ends, which lost 2 bases and 7 bases, there was a span of 11 bases. This CDR3 is built from 12 residues. The germline gives CDR1 GTSNPN, CDR2 SVGIG (reference sequence). This chain connects TRBV30 to TRBJ1-1; D gene unclear. This receptor was identified in a woman in her 40s with COVID-19, enrolled during active disease. Sequenced sample: peripheral blood. CDR3 DNA: TGTGCCTGGAGTCCGGGTATGGGTGAAGCTTTCTTT. Translating it yields CAWSPGMGEAFF.